This T cell receptor beta chain originates from a study of cytomegalovirus exposure and HLA in healthy donors. Study-level information: A preliminary data release comprised 80 million or so unique TCRs obtained from HLA-typed donors. About four fifths of roughly 400 genotyped donors fell in the Caucasian-associated ancestry cluster. Study-level findings and limits: Later analysis associated a missense DCLRE1C variant with TCR beta V- and J-gene trimming. Later analysis identified several of the most significant clusters that appeared linked to common viral pathogens.

Both 60 Vbeta primers and 13 Jbeta primers went into the PCR. Using immunoSEQ multiplex PCR, the repertoire was profiled, and TCRdb retains in-frame clones only, with some absent. The data contain more than 150,000 clones, 70% to 80% of them singletons. The germline gives CDR1 SGHTA, CDR2 FQGNSA. The CDR3 loop spans 14 amino acids. Trimming removed 7 bases from V and 5 bases from J; junction bases left unmatched: 7. Turning to this clone: Its antigen is unidentified.

The chain combines TRBV7-2 with TRBJ1-5; 8 nucleotides line up with TRBD1. The TCR was taken from a male donor in good health and CMV-seronegative. Sequenced input: PBMCs. The CDR3 protein is CASTTGQGDQPQHF. The DNA of the CDR3 is TGTGCCAGCACCACAGGACAGGGCGATCAGCCCCAGCATTTT.